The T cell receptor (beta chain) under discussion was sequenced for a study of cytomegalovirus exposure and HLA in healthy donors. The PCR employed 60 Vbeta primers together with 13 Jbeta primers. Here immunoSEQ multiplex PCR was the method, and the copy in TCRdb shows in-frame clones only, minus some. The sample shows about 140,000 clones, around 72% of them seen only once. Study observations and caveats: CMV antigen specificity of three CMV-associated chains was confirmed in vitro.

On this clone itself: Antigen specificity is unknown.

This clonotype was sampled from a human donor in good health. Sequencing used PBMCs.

The CDR3 DNA reads as TGTGCCACCAGCAGGGGAGGGACTAGCCAAGAGACCCAGTACTTC. Its protein product is CATSRGGTSQETQYF. The rearrangement joins TRBV15 to TRBJ2-5, with TRBD2 identical over 8 bases. The CDR3 extends over 15 amino acids. V gave up 3 bases and J gave up 1 base; unmatched junction bases: 4. Germline loops: CDR1 LNHNV, CDR2 YYDKDF (reference sequence).